The rows below give T cell receptor beta chains drawn from one sample of a study of post-analysis software for immune sequencing data. TCRdb reprocessed the PCR reads with MiXCR, giving one entry per CDR3 protein. Among more than 500,000 distinct CDR3 sequences, roughly 34% were seen once, and the ten largest hold about 5.6%. The sequencing sample was made of blood. Receptors originate from a girl aged 2-17 years with multiple sclerosis. Both conserved end residues are part of each CDR3. D genes are given only for firm matches. Size tells how often a clone was seen (once, few, many) or the class of an expanded clone, and some rows leave it out.

V: TRBV18
J: TRBJ2-1
D: TRBD1
size: .
DNA: TGTGCCAGCTCACCACGACAGGGTTGGAATGAGCAGTTCTTC
CDR3: CASSPRQGWNEQFF

V: TRBV3-1
J: TRBJ2-5
D: .
size: few
DNA: TGTGCCAGCGCCGAGAGGGGTCAAGAGACCCAGTACTTC
CDR3: CASAERGQETQYF

V: TRBV3-1
J: TRBJ2-3
D: .
size: .
DNA: TGTGCCAGCAGCCCCTACTCCGGGGATACGCAGTATTTT
CDR3: CASSPYSGDTQYF

V: TRBV5-1
J: TRBJ2-7
D: TRBD2
size: .
DNA: TGCGCCAGCAGCTCGGATGCTTCACTAGCGGGGGGACTTAGGTCCTACAATGAGCAGTACTTC
CDR3: CASSSDASLAGGLRSYNEQYF

V: TRBV20-1
J: TRBJ2-5
D: TRBD2
size: .
DNA: TGCAGTGCTAGTAGGACTAGCGGACTTGGAGAGACCCAGTACTTC
CDR3: CSASRTSGLGETQYF

V: TRBV6-5
J: TRBJ1-2
D: TRBD1
size: .
DNA: TGTGCCAGCAGTCAGGGGGGGGACTATGGCTACACCTTC
CDR3: CASSQGGDYGYTF

V: TRBV9
J: TRBJ1-2
D: .
size: many
DNA: TGTGCCAGCAGCGATACGAGGGGGGCGGATGGCTACACCTTC
CDR3: CASSDTRGADGYTF

V: TRBV5-1
J: TRBJ2-4
D: .
size: .
DNA: TGCGCCAGCAGCTTGGCCGGCAGCAAAAACATTCAGTACTTC
CDR3: CASSLAGSKNIQYF

V: TRBV6-5
J: TRBJ2-3
D: .
size: once
DNA: TGTGCCAGCTCCTCGGGGACCGCCACAGATACGCAGTATTTT
CDR3: CASSSGTATDTQYF

V: TRBV7-7
J: TRBJ2-7
D: .
size: .
DNA: TGTGCTAGCAGCTTAGGAGCCGGAGCGATGTACGAGCAGTACTTC
CDR3: CASSLGAGAMYEQYF

V: TRBV6-5
J: TRBJ1-4
D: .
size: .
DNA: TGTGCCAGCAGCCGCCTGGGCGGGACCGTCTCGGAAAAACTGTTTTTT
CDR3: CASSRLGGTVSEKLFF

V: TRBV9
J: TRBJ1-2
D: .
size: large
DNA: TGTGCCAGCAGCGTAGGGGGTTATGGCTACACCTTC
CDR3: CASSVGGYGYTF

V: TRBV20-1
J: TRBJ1-2
D: TRBD1
size: few
DNA: TGCAGTGCTTTTACCGGGACAGGGGACGACTATGGCTACACCTTC
CDR3: CSAFTGTGDDYGYTF

V: TRBV6-4
J: TRBJ1-6
D: TRBD1
size: .
DNA: TGTGCCAGCAGTGAGAGACAGGGAATTAGCTCACCCCTCCACTTT
CDR3: CASSERQGISSPLHF

V: TRBV13
J: TRBJ2-5
D: .
size: .
DNA: TGTGCCAGCAGCACCGAAAGGGGAGAGACCCAGTACTTC
CDR3: CASSTERGETQYF

V: TRBV5-1
J: TRBJ2-1
D: .
size: .
DNA: TGCGCCAGCAGCTTAAATAGCTGGGGGGACTACAATGAGCAGTTCTTC
CDR3: CASSLNSWGDYNEQFF

V: TRBV12-3/TRBV12-4
J: TRBJ2-5
D: TRBD2
size: .
DNA: TGTGCCAGCAGTTCTGGGACTAGGAGAGAGACCCAGTACTTC
CDR3: CASSSGTRRETQYF

V: TRBV9
J: TRBJ1-2
D: .
size: few
DNA: TGTGCCAGCAGCGTAGTGAACTATGGCTACACCTTC
CDR3: CASSVVNYGYTF

V: TRBV7-9
J: TRBJ2-5
D: .
size: .
DNA: TGTGCCAGCAGCCCGACAGAGTATGAGGTGTCCCAAGAGACCCAGTACTTC
CDR3: CASSPTEYEVSQETQYF

V: TRBV5-1
J: TRBJ2-1
D: TRBD1
size: .
DNA: TGCGCCAGCAGCCTAGGACAGGGAGGAGGTAACAATGAGCAGTTCTTC
CDR3: CASSLGQGGGNNEQFF

V: TRBV29-1
J: TRBJ2-3
D: .
size: .
DNA: TGCAGCGAGGCAGGGAGCACAGATACGCAGTATTTT
CDR3: CSEAGSTDTQYF

V: TRBV6-2/TRBV6-3
J: TRBJ1-2
D: .
size: .
DNA: TGTGCCAGCAGCCTCTTCGGGGGGCCTAACTATGGCTACACCTTC
CDR3: CASSLFGGPNYGYTF

V: TRBV20-1
J: TRBJ2-1
D: TRBD2
size: few
DNA: TGCAGTGCTAGAGACCGACTAGCGGGGGGTGCGAGGTCCTACAATGAGCAGTTCTTC
CDR3: CSARDRLAGGARSYNEQFF

V: TRBV12-3/TRBV12-4
J: TRBJ1-2
D: TRBD1
size: .
DNA: TGTGCCAGCAGCCAATCGGGACAGGGAGATGGCTACACCTTC
CDR3: CASSQSGQGDGYTF

V: TRBV25-1
J: TRBJ1-5
D: .
size: few
DNA: TGTGCCAGCAGTGAATCTCAGGGTTCTCGGCAGCCCCAGCATTTT
CDR3: CASSESQGSRQPQHF

V: TRBV28
J: TRBJ1-6
D: .
size: .
DNA: TGTGCCAGCAGGCCAAGGGTTTCACCCCTCCACTTT
CDR3: CASRPRVSPLHF

V: TRBV5-1
J: TRBJ2-7
D: TRBD1
size: .
DNA: TGCGCCGGCAGCTCCCGGGACAGGGCGCACGAGCAGTACTTC
CDR3: CAGSSRDRAHEQYF

V: TRBV7-8
J: TRBJ2-3
D: .
size: .
DNA: TGTGCCAGCAGCTTATTGGGGAGAGTAGCGCAGTATTTT
CDR3: CASSLLGRVAQYF

V: TRBV5-1
J: TRBJ2-1
D: .
size: few
DNA: TGCGCCAGCAGCTTCTATAATATGAGCTCCTACAATGAGCAGTTCTTC
CDR3: CASSFYNMSSYNEQFF

V: TRBV10-3
J: TRBJ1-1
D: .
size: .
DNA: TGTGCCATCAGTAAGGACAGAGAGAACACTGAAGCTTTCTTT
CDR3: CAISKDRENTEAFF

V: TRBV29-1
J: TRBJ1-2
D: TRBD1
size: .
DNA: TGCAGCGTCCGCGGTGAGACAGGGGACTATGGCTACACCTTC
CDR3: CSVRGETGDYGYTF

V: TRBV29-1
J: TRBJ2-3
D: TRBD1
size: .
DNA: TGCAGCGCCTCCTTCAGGACAGGGGCAGATACGCAGTATTTT
CDR3: CSASFRTGADTQYF

V: TRBV5-1
J: TRBJ2-7
D: TRBD2
size: .
DNA: TGCGCCAGCAGCTTTGCTAGCGGGGTGACCTACGAGCAGTACTTC
CDR3: CASSFASGVTYEQYF

V: TRBV12-3/TRBV12-4
J: TRBJ1-4
D: .
size: .
DNA: TGTGCCAGCAGTGGGGTAGGGGTAAAACTGTTTTTT
CDR3: CASSGVGVKLFF

V: TRBV6-5
J: TRBJ1-6
D: TRBD1
size: .
DNA: TGTGCCAGCAGGCGGGACAGTAATTCACCCCTCCACTTT
CDR3: CASRRDSNSPLHF

V: TRBV9
J: TRBJ2-3
D: .
size: few
DNA: TGTGCCAGCAGCGTAGAGTCGGGGAGTATACGGACGCAGTATTTT
CDR3: CASSVESGSIRTQYF

V: TRBV6-6
J: TRBJ1-5
D: TRBD1
size: few
DNA: TGTGCCAGCAGCTATGGACCGGGACAGGGTAGTCAGCCCCAGCATTTT
CDR3: CASSYGPGQGSQPQHF

V: TRBV12-3/TRBV12-4
J: TRBJ1-1
D: .
size: few
DNA: TGTGCCAGCAGTTGGACAGTTGAAGCTTTCTTT
CDR3: CASSWTVEAFF

V: TRBV20-1
J: TRBJ2-5
D: TRBD2
size: few
DNA: TGCAGTGCTAGGGACCTAGCGGGGGGGCCCCAGGGAGAGACCCAGTACTTC
CDR3: CSARDLAGGPQGETQYF

V: TRBV20-1
J: TRBJ2-7
D: TRBD2
size: few
DNA: TGCAGTGCTGGGACTAGCTTCTACGAGCAGTACTTC
CDR3: CSAGTSFYEQYF

V: TRBV7-2
J: TRBJ2-3
D: TRBD2
size: .
DNA: TGTGCCAGCAGCTTAGCCCCGGTTGTGGCGGGGGGTTTGAGCACAGATACGCAGTATTTT
CDR3: CASSLAPVVAGGLSTDTQYF

V: TRBV6-5
J: TRBJ2-1
D: .
size: .
DNA: TGTGCCAGCAGTTACTCGACTTCGGTATCCTATGAGCAGTTCTTC
CDR3: CASSYSTSVSYEQFF

V: TRBV15
J: TRBJ2-3
D: TRBD2
size: .
DNA: TGTGCCACCAGCAGGGGTAGCGGGGCCCCCCTAGGTACGCAGTATTTT
CDR3: CATSRGSGAPLGTQYF

V: TRBV20-1
J: TRBJ2-1
D: TRBD1
size: .
DNA: TGCAGTGCCATATTCCGGGACAGATATAATGAGCAGTTCTTC
CDR3: CSAIFRDRYNEQFF

V: TRBV6-5
J: TRBJ1-2
D: .
size: few
DNA: TGTGCCAGCAAAATCGGCGGGAGGGTCTATGGCTACACCTTC
CDR3: CASKIGGRVYGYTF

V: TRBV5-1
J: TRBJ2-3
D: TRBD2
size: .
DNA: TGCGCCAGCAGCTTGGCGGGGGGGCCGGTCACAGATACGCAGTATTTT
CDR3: CASSLAGGPVTDTQYF

V: TRBV12-3/TRBV12-4
J: TRBJ1-2
D: .
size: few
DNA: TGTGCCAGCAGTTTAGCCGTCGGGACCAACTATGGCTACACCTTC
CDR3: CASSLAVGTNYGYTF

V: TRBV7-9
J: TRBJ1-3
D: .
size: few
DNA: TGTGCCAGCAGCTTCCGACGGACGGTTCCTGGAAACACCATATATTTT
CDR3: CASSFRRTVPGNTIYF

V: TRBV5-5
J: TRBJ2-7
D: TRBD1
size: .
DNA: TGTGCCAGCAGCTTGGGGGACAGGGGGCCCTACGAGCAGTACTTC
CDR3: CASSLGDRGPYEQYF

V: TRBV29-1
J: TRBJ2-7
D: .
size: many
DNA: TGCAGCGTAGGGACGAAGCGATACGAGCAGTACTTC
CDR3: CSVGTKRYEQYF

V: TRBV11-2
J: TRBJ2-5
D: TRBD2
size: .
DNA: TGTGCCAGCAGCTTTAGCGGGGGGAAAGAGACCCAGTACTTC
CDR3: CASSFSGGKETQYF

V: TRBV6-5
J: TRBJ1-4
D: .
size: .
DNA: TGTGCCAGCCGACGGACGCAGGGGCGAGGGGGAAAACTGTTTTTT
CDR3: CASRRTQGRGGKLFF

V: TRBV11-2
J: TRBJ2-1
D: TRBD2
size: .
DNA: TGTGCCAGCAGCCCAACACTAGCGGGGGGAGGCAATGAGCAGTTCTTC
CDR3: CASSPTLAGGGNEQFF

V: TRBV2
J: TRBJ2-1
D: .
size: few
DNA: TGTGCCAGCAGTGAGCAGGGAATGGAGCAGTTCTTC
CDR3: CASSEQGMEQFF